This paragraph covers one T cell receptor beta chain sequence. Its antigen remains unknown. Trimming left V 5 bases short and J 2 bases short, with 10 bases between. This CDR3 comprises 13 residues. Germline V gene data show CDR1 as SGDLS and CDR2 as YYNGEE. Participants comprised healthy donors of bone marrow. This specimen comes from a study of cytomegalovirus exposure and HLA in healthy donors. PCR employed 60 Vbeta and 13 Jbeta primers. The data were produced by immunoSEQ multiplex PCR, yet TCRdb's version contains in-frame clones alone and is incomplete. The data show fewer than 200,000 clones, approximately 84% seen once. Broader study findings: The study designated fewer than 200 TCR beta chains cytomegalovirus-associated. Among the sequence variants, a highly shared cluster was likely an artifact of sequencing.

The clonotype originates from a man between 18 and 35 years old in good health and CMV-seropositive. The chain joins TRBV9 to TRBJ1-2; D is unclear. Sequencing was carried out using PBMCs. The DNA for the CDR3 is TGTGCCAGCAGTGTGGACTGGAACTATGGCTACACCTTC. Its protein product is CASSVDWNYGYTF.